This TCR beta chain came from a study of T cells after yellow fever vaccination. Study background: Any fraction with a low cell number was prepared using SMART-Seq v4 Ultra Low Input.

V dropped 5 bases and J dropped 4 bases, with 8 bases sitting between them. Germline CDR1 KGHSH, CDR2 LQKENI. The CDR3 sequence is 13 residues long. Production of TCR cDNA was by 5'RACE template switching, which also added a universal primer site and UMIs. TCRdb processed the 5' RACE reads anew with MiXCR; each CDR3 protein has one entry. The sample records under 300,000 distinct CDR3 sequences, less than 8.5% being singletons. Whole-study findings and limits: Peak timing came faster in the weaker secondary response, day 5 versus 15.

This clonotype has more than one count but fewer than ten. The antigen is not known. The rearrangement uses TRBV18 and TRBJ2-2, with D unresolved. The source of this sequence is a man aged 25-45 years who received the YFV17D yellow fever vaccine. The input for sequencing was CD4+ T cells sorted from PBMCs, taken 15 days after the yellow fever booster vaccination. The CDR3 nucleotides read TGTGCCAGCTCAAACCAAGCCACCGGGGAGCTGTTTTTT. It encodes CASSNQATGELFF.